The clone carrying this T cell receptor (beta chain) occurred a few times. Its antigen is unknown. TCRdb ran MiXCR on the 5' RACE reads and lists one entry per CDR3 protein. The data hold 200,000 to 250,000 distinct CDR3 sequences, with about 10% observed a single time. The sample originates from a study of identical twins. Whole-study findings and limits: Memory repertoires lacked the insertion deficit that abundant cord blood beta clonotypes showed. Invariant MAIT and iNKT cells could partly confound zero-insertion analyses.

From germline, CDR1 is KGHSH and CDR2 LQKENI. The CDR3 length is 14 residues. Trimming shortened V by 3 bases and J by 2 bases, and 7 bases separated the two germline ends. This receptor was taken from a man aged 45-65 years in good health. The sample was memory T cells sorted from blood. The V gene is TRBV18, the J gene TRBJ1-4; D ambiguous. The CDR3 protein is CASSPRHTNEKLFF. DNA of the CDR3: TGTGCCAGCTCACCCCGTCATACTAATGAAAAACTGTTTTTT.